This T cell receptor (beta chain) was captured in a study of cytomegalovirus exposure and HLA in healthy donors. This clone showed up just once. Its antigen is unidentified. Germline CDR1 LGHNA, CDR2 YNFKEQ. The V end was cut by 4 bases, the J end by 8 bases, with 14 bases between. The CDR3 sequence is 13 residues long. Libraries were prepared by immunoSEQ multiplex PCR; TCRdb keeps only in-frame clonotypes and omits some of them. The data contain some 170,000 clones, 65% to 90% of them seen just once; the ten biggest clones take up about 2.3%. General study findings and limits: Cytomegalovirus association was listed for about 170 TCR beta chains. In vitro checks showed that a few CMV-associated chains really do target CMV antigens.

This clonotype originated in a woman aged 18 to 35 in good health and CMV-seronegative. The chain is built from TRBV4-2 and TRBJ1-2; weak D call: TRBD1 (6 bases). The sequenced sample consisted of PBMCs. This CDR3 reads CASSLNRVGGYTF. The CDR3 DNA is TGTGCCAGCAGCCTCAACAGGGTCGGAGGCTACACCTTC.